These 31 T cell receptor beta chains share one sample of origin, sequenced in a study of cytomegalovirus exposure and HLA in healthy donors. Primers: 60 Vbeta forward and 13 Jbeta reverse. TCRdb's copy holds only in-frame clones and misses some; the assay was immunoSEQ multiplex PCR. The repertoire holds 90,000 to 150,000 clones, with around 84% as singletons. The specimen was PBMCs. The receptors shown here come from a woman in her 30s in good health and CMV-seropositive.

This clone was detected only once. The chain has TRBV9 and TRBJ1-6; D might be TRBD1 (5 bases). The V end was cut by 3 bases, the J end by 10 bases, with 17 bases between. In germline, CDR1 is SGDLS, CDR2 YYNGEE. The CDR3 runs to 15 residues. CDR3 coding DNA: TGTGCCAGCAGCGCCCTCCCCGCGGGGGAATCACCCCTCCACTTT. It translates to CASSALPAGESPLHF.

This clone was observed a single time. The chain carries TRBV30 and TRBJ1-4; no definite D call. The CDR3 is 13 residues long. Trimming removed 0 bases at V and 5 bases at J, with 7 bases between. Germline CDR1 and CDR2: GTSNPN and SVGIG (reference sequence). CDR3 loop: CAWSVPGNEKLFF. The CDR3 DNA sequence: TGTGCCTGGAGTGTGCCGGGAAATGAAAAACTGTTTTTT.

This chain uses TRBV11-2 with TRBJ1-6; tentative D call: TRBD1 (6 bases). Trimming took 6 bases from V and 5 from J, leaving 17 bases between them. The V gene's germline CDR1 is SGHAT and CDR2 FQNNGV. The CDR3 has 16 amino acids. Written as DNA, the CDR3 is TGTGCCAGCAGATCCCATCGGGGGGCAAATAATTCACCCCTCCACTTT. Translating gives CASRSHRGANNSPLHF.

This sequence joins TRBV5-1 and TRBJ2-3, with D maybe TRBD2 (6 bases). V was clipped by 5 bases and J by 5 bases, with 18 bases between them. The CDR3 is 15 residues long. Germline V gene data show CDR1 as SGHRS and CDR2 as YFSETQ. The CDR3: CASSPGGRLGDTQYF. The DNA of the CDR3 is TGCGCCAGCAGTCCCGGGGGTCGACTGGGAGATACGCAGTATTTT.

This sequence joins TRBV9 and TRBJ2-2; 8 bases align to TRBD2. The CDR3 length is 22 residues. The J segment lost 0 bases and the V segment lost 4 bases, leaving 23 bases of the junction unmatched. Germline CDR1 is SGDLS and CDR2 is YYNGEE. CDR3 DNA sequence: TGTGCCAGCAGCTCCCTACCGGCGGGGGGCGGCATCAAAAGGCCGAACACCGGGGAGCTGTTTTTT. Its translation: CASSSLPAGGGIKRPNTGELFF.

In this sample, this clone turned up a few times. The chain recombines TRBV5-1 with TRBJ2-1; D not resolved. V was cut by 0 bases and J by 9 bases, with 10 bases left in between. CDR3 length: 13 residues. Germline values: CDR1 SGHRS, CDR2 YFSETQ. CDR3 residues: CASSLEFPGEQFF. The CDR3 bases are TGCGCCAGCAGCTTGGAGTTTCCGGGTGAGCAGTTCTTC.

CDR3 protein: CASSPPGTGNTEAFF. For the CDR3, the DNA is TGTGCCAGCAGCCCCCCCGGGACAGGGAACACTGAAGCTTTCTTT. The genes are TRBV9 and TRBJ1-1; TRBD1 matches 8 bases. Unmatched junction bases numbered 6, after V lost 4 bases and J lost 1 base. CDR1 SGDLS and CDR2 YYNGEE come from the germline V gene. The CDR3 extends over 15 amino acids.

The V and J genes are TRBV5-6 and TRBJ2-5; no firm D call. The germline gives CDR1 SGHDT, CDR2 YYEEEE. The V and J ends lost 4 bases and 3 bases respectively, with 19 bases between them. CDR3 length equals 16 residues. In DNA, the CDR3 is TGTGCCAGCAGCCCCAACCGCCGGTCCCGCAAAGAGACCCAGTACTTC. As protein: CASSPNRRSRKETQYF.

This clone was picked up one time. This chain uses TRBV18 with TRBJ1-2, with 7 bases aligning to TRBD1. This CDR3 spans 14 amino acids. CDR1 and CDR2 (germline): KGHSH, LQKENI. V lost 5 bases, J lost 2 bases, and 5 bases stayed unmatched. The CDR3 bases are TGTGCCAGCTCAACGACAGGGTTGAACTATGGCTACACCTTC. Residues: CASSTTGLNYGYTF.

CDR3 sequence reads: CASSLGTGAYEQYF. CDR3 DNA sequence: TGTGCCAGCAGCTTAGGGACGGGGGCCTACGAGCAGTACTTC. The rearrangement joins TRBV13 to TRBJ2-7, with TRBD2 as a possible D gene (6 bases). CDR3 length: 14 residues. Deletions cut 0 bases from V and 2 bases from J, with 8 bases between. Germline CDR1 PRHDT, CDR2 FYEKMQ (reference sequence).

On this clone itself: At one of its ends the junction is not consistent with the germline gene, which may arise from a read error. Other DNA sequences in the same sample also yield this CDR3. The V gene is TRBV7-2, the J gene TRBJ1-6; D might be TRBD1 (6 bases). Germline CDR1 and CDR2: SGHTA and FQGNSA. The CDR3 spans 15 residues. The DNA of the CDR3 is TGTGCTAGCAGCCCGCACAGGGTTAAAAATTCACCCCTCCACTTT. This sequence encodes CASSPHRVKNSPLHF.

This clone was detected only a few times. The CDR3 here is CAWSYFRYEQFF. CDR3 DNA: TGTGCCTGGAGCTACTTCAGGTATGAGCAGTTCTTC. The chain carries TRBV30 and TRBJ2-1, with unresolved D. The CDR3 length is 12 residues. The V end lost 3 bases, the J end lost 8 bases, and 11 bases lay between the germline ends. The germline V gene has CDR1 GTSNPN and CDR2 SVGIG (reference sequence). Full variable domain (missing parts from reference TRBV30 and TRBJ2-1): SQTIHQWPATLVQPVGSPLSLECTVEGTSNPNLYWYRQAAGRGLQLLFYSVGIGQISSEVPQNLSASRPQDRQFILSSKKLLLSDSGFYLCAWSYFRYEQFFGPGTRLTVL.

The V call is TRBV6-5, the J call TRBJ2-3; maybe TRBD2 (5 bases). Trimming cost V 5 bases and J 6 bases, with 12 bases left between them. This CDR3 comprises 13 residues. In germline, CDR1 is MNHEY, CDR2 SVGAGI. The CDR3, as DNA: TGTGCCAGCAGTCCAGGACGAGGGGATACGCAGTATTTT. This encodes CASSPGRGDTQYF.

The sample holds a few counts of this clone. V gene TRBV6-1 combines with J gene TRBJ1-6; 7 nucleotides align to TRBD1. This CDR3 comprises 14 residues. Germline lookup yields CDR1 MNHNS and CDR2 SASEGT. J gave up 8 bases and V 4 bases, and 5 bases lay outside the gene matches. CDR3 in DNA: TGTGCCAGCAGTGGACAGGGACCTCATTCACCCCTCCACTTT. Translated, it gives CASSGQGPHSPLHF.

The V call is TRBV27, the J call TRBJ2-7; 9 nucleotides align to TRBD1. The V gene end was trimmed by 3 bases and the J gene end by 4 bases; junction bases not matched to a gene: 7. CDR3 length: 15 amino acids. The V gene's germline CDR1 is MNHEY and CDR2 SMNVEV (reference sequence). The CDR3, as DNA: TGTGCCAGCAGTTTCGACAGGGGGAGTCTTTACGAGCAGTACTTC. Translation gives CASSFDRGSLYEQYF.

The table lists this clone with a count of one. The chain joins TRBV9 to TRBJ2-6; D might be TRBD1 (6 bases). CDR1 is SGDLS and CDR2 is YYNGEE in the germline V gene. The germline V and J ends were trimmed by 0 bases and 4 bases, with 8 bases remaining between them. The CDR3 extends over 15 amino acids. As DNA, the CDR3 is TGTGCCAGCAGCGTAGCAGGGGTCGGGGCCAACGTCCTGACTTTC. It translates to CASSVAGVGANVLTF.

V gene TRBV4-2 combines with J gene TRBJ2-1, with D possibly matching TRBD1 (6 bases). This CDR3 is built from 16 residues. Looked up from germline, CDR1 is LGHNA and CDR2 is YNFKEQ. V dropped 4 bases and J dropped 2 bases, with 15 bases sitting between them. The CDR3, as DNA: TGTGCCAGCAGCCCCCGAGGACAGCCTCCCTACAATGAGCAGTTCTTC. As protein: CASSPRGQPPYNEQFF.

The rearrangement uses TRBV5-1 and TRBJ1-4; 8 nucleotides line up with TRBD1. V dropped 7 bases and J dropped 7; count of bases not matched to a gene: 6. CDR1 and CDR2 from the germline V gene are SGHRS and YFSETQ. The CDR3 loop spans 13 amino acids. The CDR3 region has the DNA TGCGCCAGCGCAGGGGGCGCGGGTGAAAAACTGTTTTTT. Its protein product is CASAGGAGEKLFF.

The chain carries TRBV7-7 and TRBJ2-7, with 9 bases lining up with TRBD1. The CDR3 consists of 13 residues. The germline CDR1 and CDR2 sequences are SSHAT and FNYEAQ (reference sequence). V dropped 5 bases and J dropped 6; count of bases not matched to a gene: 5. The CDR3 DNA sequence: TGTGCCAGCAGCCCCCGGACAGGGGTCGAGCAGTACTTC. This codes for CASSPRTGVEQYF.

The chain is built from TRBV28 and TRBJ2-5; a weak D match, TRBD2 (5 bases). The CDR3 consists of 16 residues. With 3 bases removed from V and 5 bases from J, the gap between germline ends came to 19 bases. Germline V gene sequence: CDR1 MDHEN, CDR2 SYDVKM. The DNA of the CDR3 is TGTGCCAGCAGTTTCTATTCGAGGGCCGGCCGGGAGACCCAGTACTTC. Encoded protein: CASSFYSRAGRETQYF. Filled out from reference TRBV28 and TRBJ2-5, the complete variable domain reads DVKVTQSSRYLVKRTGEKVFLECVQDMDHENMFWYRQDPGLGLRLIYFSYDVKMKEKGDIPEGYSVSREKKERFSLILESASTNQTSMYLCASSFYSRAGRETQYFGPGTRLLVL.

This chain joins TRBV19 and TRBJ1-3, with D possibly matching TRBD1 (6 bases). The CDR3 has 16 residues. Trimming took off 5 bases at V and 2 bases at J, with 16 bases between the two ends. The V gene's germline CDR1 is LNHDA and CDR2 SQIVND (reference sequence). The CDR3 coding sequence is TGTGCCAGTAGTGAACCCAGGGGCTTGGCTGGAAACACCATATATTTT. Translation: CASSEPRGLAGNTIYF.

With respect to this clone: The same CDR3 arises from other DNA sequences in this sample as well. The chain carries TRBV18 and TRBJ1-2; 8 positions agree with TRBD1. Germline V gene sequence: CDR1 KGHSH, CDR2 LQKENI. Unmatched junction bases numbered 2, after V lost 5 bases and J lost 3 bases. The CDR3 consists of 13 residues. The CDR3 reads CASSLQGDYGYTF. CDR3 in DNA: TGTGCCAGCTCATTACAGGGGGACTATGGCTACACCTTC. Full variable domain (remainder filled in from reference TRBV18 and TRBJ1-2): NAGVMQNPRHLVRRRGQEARLRCSPMKGHSHVYWYRQLPEEGLKFMVYLQKENIIDESGMPKERFSAEFPKEGPSILRIQQVVRGDSAAYFCASSLQGDYGYTFGSGTRLTVV.

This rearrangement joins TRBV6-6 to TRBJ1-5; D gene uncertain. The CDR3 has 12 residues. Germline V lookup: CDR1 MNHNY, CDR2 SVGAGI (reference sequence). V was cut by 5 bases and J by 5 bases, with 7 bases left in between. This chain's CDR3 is CASSPNDQPQHF. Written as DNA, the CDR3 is TGTGCCAGCAGTCCCAATGATCAGCCCCAGCATTTT.

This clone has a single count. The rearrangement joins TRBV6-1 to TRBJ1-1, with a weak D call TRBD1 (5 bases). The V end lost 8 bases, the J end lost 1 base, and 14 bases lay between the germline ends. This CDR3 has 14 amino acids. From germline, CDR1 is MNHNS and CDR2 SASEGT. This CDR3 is CASLVTAQNTEAFF. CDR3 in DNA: TGTGCCAGCCTGGTGACAGCCCAGAACACTGAAGCTTTCTTT.

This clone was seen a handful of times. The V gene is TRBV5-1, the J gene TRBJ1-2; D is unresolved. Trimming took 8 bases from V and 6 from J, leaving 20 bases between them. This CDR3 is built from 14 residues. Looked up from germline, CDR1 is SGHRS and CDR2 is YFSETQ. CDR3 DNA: TGCGCCAGTAAACCCGGGTCCCAAGTGGATGGCTACACCTTC. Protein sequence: CASKPGSQVDGYTF.

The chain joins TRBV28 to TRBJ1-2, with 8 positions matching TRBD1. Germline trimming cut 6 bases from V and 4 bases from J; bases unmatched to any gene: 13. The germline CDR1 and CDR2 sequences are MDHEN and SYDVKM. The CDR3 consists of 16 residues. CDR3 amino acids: CASRLTGDRGIYGYTF. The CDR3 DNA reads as TGTGCCAGCAGACTAACAGGAGACAGGGGCATCTATGGCTACACCTTC.

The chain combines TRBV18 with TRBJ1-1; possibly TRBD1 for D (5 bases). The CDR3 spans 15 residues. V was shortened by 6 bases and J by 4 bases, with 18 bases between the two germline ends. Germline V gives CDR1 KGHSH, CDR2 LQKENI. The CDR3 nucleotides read TGTGCCAGCTCCCTGGAGGGGAGGGGAAGCACTGAAGCTTTCTTT. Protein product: CASSLEGRGSTEAFF. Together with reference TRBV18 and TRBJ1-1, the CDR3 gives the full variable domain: NAGVMQNPRHLVRRRGQEARLRCSPMKGHSHVYWYRQLPEEGLKFMVYLQKENIIDESGMPKERFSAEFPKEGPSILRIQQVVRGDSAAYFCASSLEGRGSTEAFFGQGTRLTVV.

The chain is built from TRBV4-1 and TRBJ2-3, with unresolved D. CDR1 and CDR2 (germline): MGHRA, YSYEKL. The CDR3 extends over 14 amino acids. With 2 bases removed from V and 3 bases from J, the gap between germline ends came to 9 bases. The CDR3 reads CASSQISVTDTQYF. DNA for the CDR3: TGCGCCAGCAGCCAAATAAGCGTTACAGATACGCAGTATTTT.

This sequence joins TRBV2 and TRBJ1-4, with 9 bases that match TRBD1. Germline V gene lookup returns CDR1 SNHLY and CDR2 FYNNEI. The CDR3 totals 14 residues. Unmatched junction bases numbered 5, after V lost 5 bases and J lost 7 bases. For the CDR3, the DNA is TGTGCCAGCAGTAGGGACAGGGAAGGTGAAAAACTGTTTTTT. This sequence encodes CASSRDREGEKLFF.

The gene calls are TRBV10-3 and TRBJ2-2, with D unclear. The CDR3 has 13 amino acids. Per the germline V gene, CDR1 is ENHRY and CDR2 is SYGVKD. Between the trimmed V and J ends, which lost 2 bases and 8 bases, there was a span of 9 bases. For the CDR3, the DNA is TGTGCCATCAGTGAGATCCGTCGTGGGGAGCTGTTTTTT. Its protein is CAISEIRRGELFF.

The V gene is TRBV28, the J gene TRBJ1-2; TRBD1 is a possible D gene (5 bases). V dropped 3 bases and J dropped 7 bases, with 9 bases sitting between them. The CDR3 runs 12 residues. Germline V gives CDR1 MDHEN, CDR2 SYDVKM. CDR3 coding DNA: TGTGCCAGCAGTTTTTCAGGGTCTGGCTACACCTTC. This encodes CASSFSGSGYTF.